This TCR beta chain was captured by sequencing in a study of Graves' ophthalmopathy and Graves' hyperthyroidism. Whole-study findings and limits: The blood repertoire also included most expanded thyroid clonotypes above 0.001 frequency.

This clonotype was found many times. The antigen remains undetermined. Amplification targeted the TCR beta CDR3 regions, with RNA transcripts as the source material. Scientists carried out first-round RT-PCR using HTBI primers and then a second-round multiplex PCR. MiXCR, run by TCRdb on the multiplex PCR reads, gives a single entry per CDR3 protein. The data show about 1.1 million distinct CDR3 sequences, less than 45% seen once. The length of the CDR3 is 14 residues. Germline V gene sequence: CDR1 SEHNR, CDR2 FQNEAQ (reference sequence). V was trimmed by 3 bases and J by 2 bases, leaving 11 bases between them.

This chain links TRBV7-9 with TRBJ2-7; possibly TRBD1 for D (6 bases). The receptor comes from an adult man with Graves' hyperthyroidism. The sample was peripheral blood or thyroid tissue (not recorded which). CDR3 DNA: TGTGCCAGCAGCTTCGGGACACCTACCTACGAGCAGTACTTC. It is translated as CASSFGTPTYEQYF.